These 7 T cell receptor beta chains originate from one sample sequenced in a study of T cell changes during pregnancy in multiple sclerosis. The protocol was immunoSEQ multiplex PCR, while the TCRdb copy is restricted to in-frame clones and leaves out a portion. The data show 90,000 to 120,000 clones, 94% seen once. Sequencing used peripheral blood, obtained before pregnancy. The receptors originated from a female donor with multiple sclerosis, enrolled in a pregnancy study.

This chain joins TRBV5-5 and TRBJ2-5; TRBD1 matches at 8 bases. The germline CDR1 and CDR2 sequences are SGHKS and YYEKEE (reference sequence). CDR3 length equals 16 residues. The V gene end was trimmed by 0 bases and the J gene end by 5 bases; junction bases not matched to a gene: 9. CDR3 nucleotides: TGTGCCAGCAGCTTGGCGGCAGGGGGCGTGTGGGAGACCCAGTACTTC. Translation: CASSLAAGGVWETQYF.

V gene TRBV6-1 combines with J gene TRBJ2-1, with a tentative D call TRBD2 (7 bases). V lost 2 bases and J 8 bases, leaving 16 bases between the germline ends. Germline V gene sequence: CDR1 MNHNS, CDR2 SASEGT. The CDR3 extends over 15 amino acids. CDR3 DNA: TGTGCCAGCAGTGAAAGGGAGGGGGTTTGGGATGAGCAGTTCTTC. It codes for CASSEREGVWDEQFF.

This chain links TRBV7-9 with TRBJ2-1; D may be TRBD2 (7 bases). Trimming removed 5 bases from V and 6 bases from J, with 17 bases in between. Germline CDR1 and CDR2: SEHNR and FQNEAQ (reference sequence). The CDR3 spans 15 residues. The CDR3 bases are TGTGCCAGCAGCCCCGCTGTGGGAGGGGGCAATGAGCAGTTCTTC. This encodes CASSPAVGGGNEQFF.

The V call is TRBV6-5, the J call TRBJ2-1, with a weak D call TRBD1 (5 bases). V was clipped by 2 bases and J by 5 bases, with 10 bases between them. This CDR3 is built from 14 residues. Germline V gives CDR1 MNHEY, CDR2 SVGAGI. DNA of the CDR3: TGTGCCAGCAGTTACGGGGCAGCCCACAATGAGCAGTTCTTC. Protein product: CASSYGAAHNEQFF.

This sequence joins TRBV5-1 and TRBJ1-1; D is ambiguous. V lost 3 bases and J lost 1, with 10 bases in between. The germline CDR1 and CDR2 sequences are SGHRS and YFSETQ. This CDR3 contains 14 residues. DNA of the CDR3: TGCGCCAGCAGCTACTCGGAGGGGAACACTGAAGCTTTCTTT. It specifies CASSYSEGNTEAFF.

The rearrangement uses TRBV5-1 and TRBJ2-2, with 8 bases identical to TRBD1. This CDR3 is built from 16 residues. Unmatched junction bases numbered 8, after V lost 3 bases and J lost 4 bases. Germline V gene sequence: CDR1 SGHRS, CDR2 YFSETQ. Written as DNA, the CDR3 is TGCGCCAGCAGCTCGACAGGGGCCCTGGGCACCGGGGAGCTGTTTTTT. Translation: CASSSTGALGTGELFF.

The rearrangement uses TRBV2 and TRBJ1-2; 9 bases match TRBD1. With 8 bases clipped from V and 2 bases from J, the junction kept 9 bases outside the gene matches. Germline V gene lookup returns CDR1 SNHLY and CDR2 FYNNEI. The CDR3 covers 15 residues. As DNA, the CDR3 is TGTGCCAGCGGGTCGGGACAGGGTTTCAACTATGGCTACACCTTC. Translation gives CASGSGQGFNYGYTF. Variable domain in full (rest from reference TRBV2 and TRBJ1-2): EPEVTQTPSHQVTQMGQEVILRCVPISNHLYFYWYRQILGQKVEFLVSFYNNEISEKSEIFDDQFSVERPDGSNFTLKIRSTKLEDSAMYFCASGSGQGFNYGYTFGSGTRLTVV.